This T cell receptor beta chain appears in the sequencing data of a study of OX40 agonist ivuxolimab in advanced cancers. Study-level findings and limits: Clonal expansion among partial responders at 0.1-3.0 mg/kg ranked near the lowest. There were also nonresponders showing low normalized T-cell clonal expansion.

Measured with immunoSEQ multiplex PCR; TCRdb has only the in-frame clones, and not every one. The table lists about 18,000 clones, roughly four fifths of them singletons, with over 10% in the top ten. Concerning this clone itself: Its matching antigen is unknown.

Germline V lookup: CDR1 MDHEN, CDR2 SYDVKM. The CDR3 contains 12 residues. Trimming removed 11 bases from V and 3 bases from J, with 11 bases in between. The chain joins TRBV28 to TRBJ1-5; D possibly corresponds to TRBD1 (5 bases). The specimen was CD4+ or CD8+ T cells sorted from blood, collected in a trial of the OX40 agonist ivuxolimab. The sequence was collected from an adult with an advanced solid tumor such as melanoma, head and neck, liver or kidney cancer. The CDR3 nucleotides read TGTGCCGTCCAGGGACCCAATCAGCCCCAGCATTTT. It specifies CAVQGPNQPQHF.